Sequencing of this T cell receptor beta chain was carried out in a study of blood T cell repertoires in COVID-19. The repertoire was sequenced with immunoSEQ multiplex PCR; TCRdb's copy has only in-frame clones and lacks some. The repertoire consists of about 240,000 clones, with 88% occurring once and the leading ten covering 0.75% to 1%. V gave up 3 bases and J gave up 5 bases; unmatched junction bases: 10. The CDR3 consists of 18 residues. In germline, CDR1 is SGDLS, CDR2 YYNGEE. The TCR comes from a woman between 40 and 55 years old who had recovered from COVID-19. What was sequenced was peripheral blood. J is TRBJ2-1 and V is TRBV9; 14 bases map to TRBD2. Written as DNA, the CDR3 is TGTGCCAGCAGCGCGATCGGGACTAGCGGGAGCCGGGACAATGAGCAGTTCTTC. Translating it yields CASSAIGTSGSRDNEQFF.